This T cell receptor beta chain derives from a study of tumor-infiltrating lymphocytes in localized non-small cell lung cancer (dated by TCRdb to the early 2020s). A note on the overall study: Several histologies were represented in the cohort, which also included both smokers and never-smokers as well as patients whose samples were collected after neoadjuvant chemotherapy. In total, the ICON cohort was made up of under 180 surgical patients who had localized non-small cell lung cancer and whose tumors were resected. TCR sequencing was one of several integrated assays, alongside flow cytometry, multiplex immunofluorescence, RNA-seq, exome sequencing and proteomics, applied to the same patients. From each patient came resected tumor tissue plus uninvolved lung tissue from that same patient, and the uninvolved lung tissue was described as non-adjacent to the tumor. A total of under 65 patients were part of the paired comparison of immunoSEQ T-cell fraction between tumor and uninvolved lung.

Of note for this clone: Its specific antigen is unknown. Base qualities are not provided; no much larger clone lies one nucleotide away.

Via the germline V gene, CDR1 is SGHTA and CDR2 FQGNSA. V sheds 5 bases and J sheds 5 bases, leaving 11 bases between their ends. The CDR3 holds 13 amino acids from the cysteine to the phenylalanine. Here the CDR3 DNA is all that survives: 39 bases in frame from base 1. What the research found in general, with its limitations: TCR-derived T-cell fraction did not differ between the flow cytometry-defined immunotypes IM1 (good prognosis) and IM2 (poor prognosis). Since assay coverage differed from patient to patient depending on how much tissue was available, TCR sequencing was done for only a subset of the cohort. Higher T cell infiltration in tumors than in uninvolved lung tissue was supported by TCRbeta sequencing, consistent with immunofluorescence CD3 counts. Because different assays used different pieces of the same tissue, intratumor heterogeneity could not be separated from technical variation.

ICON enrollment began in 2016, and the last patient was enrolled in 2018. From a subcohort of about 70 patients, fresh tumor and matched uninvolved tissue were collected for in-depth immune analyses, including TCR sequencing. TCR sequencing was performed on DNA isolated from bulk tissue, without cell sorting. The T-cell fraction in tumor and uninvolved lung tissue was provided by TCR sequencing with the immunoSEQ assay. Per the source publication's procedure: To analyze survival, patients were divided into a high T-cell fraction group (upper tertile) and a low T-cell fraction group (lower two tertiles), and the two groups were compared using a log-rank test. A signed-rank test was used to test paired tumor versus uninvolved lung differences in T-cell fraction. TCRdb's version of the immuneACCESS table is confined to in-frame rearrangements and falls short of the full clone set. An unresolved V gene accounts for under half of the shortfall where checked; the remainder is of unknown origin. V and J calls and clone size follow that table, whereas D and trimming were derived from the DNA. This sample is represented by about 10,000 clones; around four fifths of them were singletons. Jointly, the top ten make up about 18% of the sample.

The chain employs TRBV7-2 and TRBJ2-3; the D segment cannot be called with confidence. The receptor was derived from a human donor with non-small cell lung cancer. Sequenced material: uninvolved lung tissue not adjacent to the tumor. The CDR3 in this case is CASSTDVGDTQYF. The DNA sequence is given as TGTGCCAGCAGCACCGATGTAGGAGATACGCAGTATTTT.